This TCR beta chain is drawn from a study of cytomegalovirus exposure and HLA in healthy donors. The data were produced by immunoSEQ multiplex PCR, yet TCRdb's version contains in-frame clones alone and is incomplete. The data contain approximately 170,000 clones, almost 85% of them singletons. Trimming removed 6 bases from V and 4 bases from J, with 11 bases in between. The CDR3 is made up of 13 amino acids. The germline gives CDR1 MNHEY, CDR2 SVGAGI. The sample was PBMCs. The clonotype comes from a man under 40 in good health and CMV-seropositive. The chain links TRBV6-5 to TRBJ2-3; D may be TRBD2 (6 bases). The DNA for the CDR3 is TGTGCCAGCAGCCAGACGGGGGCAGATACGCAGTATTTT. Translation: CASSQTGADTQYF.